This T cell receptor (beta chain) was recovered during a study of shared clonotypes between healthy human individuals. CD45RO-negative cells were positively selected for CCR7, leaving out terminally differentiated effector memory CD45RA+ cells. Free of recent acute infections or vaccinations, the donors were healthy HIV-negative adults. Donors, without exception, were Caucasian adults residing in Nashville, Tennessee. Details on this clone: Its antigen remains unknown.

V dropped 7 bases and J dropped 3 bases, with 22 bases sitting between them. The CDR3 consists of 16 residues. The germline gives CDR1 SGHTA, CDR2 FQGNSA. General study findings and limits: Memory subsets had estimated richness that was generally smaller than that of naive subsets. Only a few donors were included, so the genetic and exposure-history diversity represented was limited.

TCRdb keeps only in-frame clones here, not all; method: immunoSEQ multiplex PCR. The repertoire holds around 1.9 million clones, over 85% seen once, with under 2% in the top ten. The source material was naive CD8+ T cells from PBMCs. The source of this sequence is a man younger than 35 in good health. Some clones in this sample may be carry-over from other donors' samples. This rearrangement joins TRBV7-2 to TRBJ2-7, with D possibly being TRBD2 (5 bases). The CDR3: CASTTTFKERSYEQYF. The CDR3 coding sequence is TGTGCCAGCACCACCACTTTCAAGGAGCGGAGCTACGAGCAGTACTTC.